Below are 10 T cell receptor beta chains sequenced from a single sample in a study of monozygotic twins with cystic fibrosis. The method was immunoSEQ multiplex PCR; TCRdb's version includes in-frame clones alone and lacks a portion of them. The sample carries some 14,000 clones, roughly 98% recorded once. Sample: blood. The receptor set was obtained from a girl aged 2-10 years with cystic fibrosis.

The chain carries TRBV12-5 and TRBJ2-3, with 8 positions matching TRBD2. Germline V gene lookup returns CDR1 LGHNT and CDR2 FRNRAP. The CDR3 runs to 16 residues. Losses at the gene ends were 3 bases for V and 0 bases for J; bases not matched to a gene: 5. This CDR3 reads CASGFGTRTSTDTQYF. The CDR3 region has the DNA TGTGCTAGTGGTTTCGGGACTAGAACTAGCACAGATACGCAGTATTTT.

The chain couples TRBV19 to TRBJ2-7; D gene uncertain. Germline V CDR1 and CDR2: LNHDA, SQIVND (reference sequence). The V gene lost 6 bases and the J gene lost 0 bases, with 12 bases spanning the gap. The CDR3 covers 14 residues. The DNA for the CDR3 is TGTGCCAGTAGAGCGCGACCGAACTCCTACGAGCAGTACTTC. Encoded protein: CASRARPNSYEQYF.

The CDR3 bases are TGTGCCAGCAGCCCCTATAGGGGCGCAGATACGCAGTATTTT. Amino acids: CASSPYRGADTQYF. V usage is TRBV9 and J usage is TRBJ2-3, with a weak D call TRBD1 (5 bases). CDR1 is SGDLS, CDR2 YYNGEE, per germline. Trimming cost V 4 bases and J 4 bases, with 13 bases left between them. CDR3 size: 14 residues.

V usage is TRBV10-3 and J usage is TRBJ1-1, with a tentative D call TRBD1 (6 bases). CDR1 is ENHRY and CDR2 is SYGVKD in the germline V gene. V was cut by 0 bases and J by 3 bases, with 11 bases left in between. There are 15 residues in the CDR3. The CDR3 region is CAISESLDSHTEAFF. Written as DNA, the CDR3 is TGTGCCATCAGTGAGTCCTTGGACAGTCACACTGAAGCTTTCTTT.

This clone has a single count. The chain has TRBV28 and TRBJ1-4, with D possibly matching TRBD1 (6 bases). The CDR3 has 13 amino acids. CDR1 MDHEN and CDR2 SYDVKM come from the germline V gene. Deletions cut 7 bases from V and 2 bases from J, with 8 bases between. CDR3 bases: TGTGCCAGCATAGGGGGTACTAATGAAAAACTGTTTTTT. This encodes CASIGGTNEKLFF.

The V call is TRBV6-1, the J call TRBJ2-7; D is possibly TRBD2 (5 bases). V shed 1 base and J shed 3 bases, with 13 bases lying between them. The CDR3 contains 15 residues. Per germline, CDR1 MNHNS and CDR2 SASEGT. Here the CDR3 reads CASSEGDSASYEQYF. CDR3 coding DNA: TGTGCCAGCAGTGAAGGGGATAGCGCGAGCTACGAGCAGTACTTC.

V is TRBV11-2 and J is TRBJ2-7; D call uncertain. CDR3 length: 12 residues. V dropped 4 bases and J dropped 6 bases, with 10 bases sitting between them. The germline gives CDR1 SGHAT, CDR2 FQNNGV. The CDR3 loop is CASSSGMSEQYF. The CDR3 region has the DNA TGTGCCAGCAGCTCAGGTATGAGCGAGCAGTACTTC.

This chain uses TRBV10-3 with TRBJ1-3, with D possibly TRBD1 on 6 matching bases. Germline V gene sequence: CDR1 ENHRY, CDR2 SYGVKD. Trimming left V 6 bases short and J 0 bases short, with 12 bases between. The CDR3 is 15 amino acids. CDR3: CAISDRCTSGNTIYF. CDR3 bases: TGTGCCATCAGCGACAGGTGTACCTCTGGAAACACCATATATTTT.

The chain carries TRBV18 and TRBJ2-7; 10 bases fit TRBD1. The J segment lost 3 bases and the V segment lost 4 bases, leaving 6 bases of the junction unmatched. This CDR3 has 15 amino acids. Germline V gene data show CDR1 as KGHSH and CDR2 as LQKENI. The CDR3 sequence is CASSLKTGGNYEQYF. DNA for the CDR3: TGTGCCAGCTCACTTAAGACAGGGGGCAACTACGAGCAGTACTTC.

The rearrangement uses TRBV11-2 and TRBJ1-2, with a weak D call TRBD1 (6 bases). The V gene lost 0 bases and the J gene lost 8 bases, with 19 bases spanning the gap. The CDR3 is made up of 16 amino acids. The V gene's germline CDR1 is SGHAT and CDR2 FQNNGV. CDR3 sequence: CASSLDPFWGRKGYTF. Here the CDR3 DNA reads TGTGCCAGCAGCTTAGACCCCTTCTGGGGGCGGAAGGGCTACACCTTC.